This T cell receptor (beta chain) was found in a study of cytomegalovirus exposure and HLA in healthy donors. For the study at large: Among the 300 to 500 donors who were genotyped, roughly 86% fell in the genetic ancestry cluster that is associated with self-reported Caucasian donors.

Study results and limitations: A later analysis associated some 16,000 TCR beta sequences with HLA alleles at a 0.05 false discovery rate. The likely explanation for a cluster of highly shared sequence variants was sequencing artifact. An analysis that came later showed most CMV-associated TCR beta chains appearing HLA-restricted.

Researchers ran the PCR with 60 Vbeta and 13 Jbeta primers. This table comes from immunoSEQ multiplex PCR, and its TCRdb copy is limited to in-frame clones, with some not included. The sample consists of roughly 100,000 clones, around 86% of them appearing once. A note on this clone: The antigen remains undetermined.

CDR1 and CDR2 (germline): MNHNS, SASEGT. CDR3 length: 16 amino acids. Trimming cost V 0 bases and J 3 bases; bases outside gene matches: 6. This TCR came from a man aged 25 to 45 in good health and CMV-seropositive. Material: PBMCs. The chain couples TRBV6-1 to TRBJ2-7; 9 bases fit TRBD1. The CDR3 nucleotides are TGTGCCAGCAGTGAAGCGACAGGGGGGGCCTACTACGAGCAGTACTTC. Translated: CASSEATGGAYYEQYF.